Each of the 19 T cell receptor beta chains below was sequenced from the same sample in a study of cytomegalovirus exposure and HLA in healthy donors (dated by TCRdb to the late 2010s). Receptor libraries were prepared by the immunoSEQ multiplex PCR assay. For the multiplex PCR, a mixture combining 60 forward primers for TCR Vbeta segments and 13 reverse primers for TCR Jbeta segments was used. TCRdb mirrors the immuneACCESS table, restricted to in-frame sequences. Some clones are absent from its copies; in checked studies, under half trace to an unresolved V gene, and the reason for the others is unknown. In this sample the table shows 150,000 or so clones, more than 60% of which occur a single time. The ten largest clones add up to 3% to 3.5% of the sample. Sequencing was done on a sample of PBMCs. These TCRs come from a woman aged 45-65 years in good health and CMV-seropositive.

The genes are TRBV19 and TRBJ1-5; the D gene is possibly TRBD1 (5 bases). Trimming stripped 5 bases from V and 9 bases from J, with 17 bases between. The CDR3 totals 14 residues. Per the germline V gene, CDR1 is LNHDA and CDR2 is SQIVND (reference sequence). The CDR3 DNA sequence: TGTGCCAGTAGTTTACGGACGGGCGGGGGGCCCCAGCATTTT. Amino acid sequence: CASSLRTGGGPQHF.

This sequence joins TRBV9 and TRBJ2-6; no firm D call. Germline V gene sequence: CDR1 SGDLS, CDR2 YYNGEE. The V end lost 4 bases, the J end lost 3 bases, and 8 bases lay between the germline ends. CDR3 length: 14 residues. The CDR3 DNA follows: TGTGCCAGCAGCCTCGAGGATGGGGCCAACGTCCTGACTTTC. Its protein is CASSLEDGANVLTF.

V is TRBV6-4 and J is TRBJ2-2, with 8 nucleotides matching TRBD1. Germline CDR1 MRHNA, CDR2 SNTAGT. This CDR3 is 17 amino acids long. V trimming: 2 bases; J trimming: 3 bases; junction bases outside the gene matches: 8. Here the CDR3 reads CASSDQLVTGDTGELFF. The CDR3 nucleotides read TGTGCCAGCAGTGACCAGTTGGTGACAGGGGACACCGGGGAGCTGTTTTTT.

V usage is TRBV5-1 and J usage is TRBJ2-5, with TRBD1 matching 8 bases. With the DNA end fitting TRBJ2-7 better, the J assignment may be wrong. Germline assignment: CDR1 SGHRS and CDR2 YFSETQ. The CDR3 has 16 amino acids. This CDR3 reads CASSYETGANIYEQYF. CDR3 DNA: TGCGCCAGCAGCTACGAGACAGGGGCGAACATATACGAGCAGTACTTC.

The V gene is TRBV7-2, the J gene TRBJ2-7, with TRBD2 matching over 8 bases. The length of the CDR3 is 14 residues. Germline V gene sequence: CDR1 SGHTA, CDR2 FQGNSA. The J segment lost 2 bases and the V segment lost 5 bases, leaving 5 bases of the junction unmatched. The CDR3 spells CASSPTSGPYEQYF. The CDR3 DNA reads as TGTGCCAGCAGCCCTACTAGCGGACCCTACGAGCAGTACTTC.

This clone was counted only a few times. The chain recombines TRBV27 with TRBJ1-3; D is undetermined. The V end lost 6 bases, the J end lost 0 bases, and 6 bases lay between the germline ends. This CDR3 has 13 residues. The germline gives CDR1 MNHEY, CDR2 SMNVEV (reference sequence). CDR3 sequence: CASRFNSGNTIYF. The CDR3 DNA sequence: TGTGCCAGCAGATTCAACTCTGGAAACACCATATATTTT.

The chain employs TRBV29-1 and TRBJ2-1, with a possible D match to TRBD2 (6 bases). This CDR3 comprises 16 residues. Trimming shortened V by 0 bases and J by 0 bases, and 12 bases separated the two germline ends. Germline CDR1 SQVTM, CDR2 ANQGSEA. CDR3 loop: CSVEDQRAASYNEQFF. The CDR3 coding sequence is TGCAGCGTTGAAGATCAGCGGGCGGCCTCCTACAATGAGCAGTTCTTC.

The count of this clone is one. The CDR3 DNA is TGCAGCGTTGCCTCGGGAGTTGAGACCCAGTACTTC. This translates into CSVASGVETQYF. The chain joins TRBV29-1 to TRBJ2-5; a possible D gene is TRBD2 (6 bases). The CDR3 length is 12 residues. Trimming removed 4 bases at V and 5 bases at J, with 11 bases between. The V gene's germline CDR1 is SQVTM and CDR2 ANQGSEA. The complete variable domain, with remaining parts taken from reference TRBV29-1 and TRBJ2-5, reads SAVISQKPSRDICQRGTSLTIQCQVDSQVTMMFWYRQQPGQSLTLIATANQGSEATYESGFVIDKFPISRPNLTFSTLTVSNMSPEDSSIYLCSVASGVETQYFGPGTRLLVL.

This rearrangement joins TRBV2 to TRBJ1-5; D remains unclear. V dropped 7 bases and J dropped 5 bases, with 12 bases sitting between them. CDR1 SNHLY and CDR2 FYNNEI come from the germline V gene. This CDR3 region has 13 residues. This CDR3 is CASNERFYQPQHF. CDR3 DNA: TGTGCCAGCAATGAGAGATTCTATCAGCCCCAGCATTTT.

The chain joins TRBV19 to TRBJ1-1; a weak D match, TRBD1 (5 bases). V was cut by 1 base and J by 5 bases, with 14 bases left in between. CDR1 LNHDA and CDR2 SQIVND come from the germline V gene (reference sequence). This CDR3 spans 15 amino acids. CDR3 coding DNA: TGTGCCAGTAGTATAGGGGGCATCAGATGGACTGAAGCTTTCTTT. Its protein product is CASSIGGIRWTEAFF.

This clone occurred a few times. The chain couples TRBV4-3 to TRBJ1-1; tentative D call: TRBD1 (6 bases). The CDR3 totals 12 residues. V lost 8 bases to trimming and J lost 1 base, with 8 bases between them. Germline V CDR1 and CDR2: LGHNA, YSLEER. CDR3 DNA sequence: TGCGCCAGCCAACAGGGGAACACTGAAGCTTTCTTT. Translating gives CASQQGNTEAFF.

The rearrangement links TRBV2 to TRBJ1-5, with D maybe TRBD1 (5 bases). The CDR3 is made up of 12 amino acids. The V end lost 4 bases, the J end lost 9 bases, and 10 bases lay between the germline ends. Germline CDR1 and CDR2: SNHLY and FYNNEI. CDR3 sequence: CASSVQGSPQHF. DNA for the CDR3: TGTGCCAGCAGTGTGCAGGGCTCGCCCCAGCATTTT.

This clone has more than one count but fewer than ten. This CDR3 is CASSLLGSGGTGSNQPQHF. CDR3 DNA: TGTGCCAGCAGTTTATTAGGTAGTGGGGGGACAGGTAGCAATCAGCCCCAGCATTTT. V is TRBV28 and J is TRBJ1-5, with 8 bases matching TRBD1. V lost 1 base to trimming and J lost 0 bases; unmatched junction nucleotides: 11. The germline V gene has CDR1 MDHEN and CDR2 SYDVKM. The CDR3 runs to 19 residues.

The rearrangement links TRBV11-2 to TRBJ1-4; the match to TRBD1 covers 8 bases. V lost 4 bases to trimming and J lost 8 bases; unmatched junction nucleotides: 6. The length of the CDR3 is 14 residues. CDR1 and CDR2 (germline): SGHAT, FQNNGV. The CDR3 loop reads CASSSQGAGEKLFF. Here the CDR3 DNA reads TGTGCCAGCAGCTCCCAGGGGGCAGGAGAAAAACTGTTTTTT.

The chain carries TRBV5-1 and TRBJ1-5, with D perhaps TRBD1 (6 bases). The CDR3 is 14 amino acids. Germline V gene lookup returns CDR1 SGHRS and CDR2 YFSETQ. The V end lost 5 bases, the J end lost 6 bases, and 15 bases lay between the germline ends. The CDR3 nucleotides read TGCGCCAGCAGAGAGGACAGTTCCCCTCAGCCCCAGCATTTT. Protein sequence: CASREDSSPQPQHF.

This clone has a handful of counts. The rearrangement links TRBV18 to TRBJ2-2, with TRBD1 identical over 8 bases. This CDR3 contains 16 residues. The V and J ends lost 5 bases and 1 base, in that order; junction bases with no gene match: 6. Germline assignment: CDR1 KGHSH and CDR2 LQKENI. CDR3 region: CASSDPGQGNTGELFF. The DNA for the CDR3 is TGTGCCAGCTCAGACCCCGGACAGGGGAACACCGGGGAGCTGTTTTTT.

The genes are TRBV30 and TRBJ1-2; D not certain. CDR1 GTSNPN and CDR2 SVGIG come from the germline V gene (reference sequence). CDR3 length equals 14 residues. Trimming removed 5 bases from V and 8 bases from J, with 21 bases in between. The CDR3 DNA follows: TGTGCCTGGCGACCCTGGACGGCGGGTGGGGGCTACACCTTC. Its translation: CAWRPWTAGGGYTF.

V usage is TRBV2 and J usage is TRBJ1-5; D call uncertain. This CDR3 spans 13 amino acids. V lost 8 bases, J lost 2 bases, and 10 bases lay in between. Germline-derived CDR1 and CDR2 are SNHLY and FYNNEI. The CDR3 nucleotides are TGTGCCAGCGGCGGGTACGGCAATCAGCCCCAGCATTTT. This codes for CASGGYGNQPQHF. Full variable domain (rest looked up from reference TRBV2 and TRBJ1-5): EPEVTQTPSHQVTQMGQEVILRCVPISNHLYFYWYRQILGQKVEFLVSFYNNEISEKSEIFDDQFSVERPDGSNFTLKIRSTKLEDSAMYFCASGGYGNQPQHFGDGTRLSIL.

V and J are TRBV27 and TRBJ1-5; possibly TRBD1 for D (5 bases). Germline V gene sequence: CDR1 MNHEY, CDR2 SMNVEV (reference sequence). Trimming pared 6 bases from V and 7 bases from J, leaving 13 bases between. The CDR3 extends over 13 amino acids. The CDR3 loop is CASSLVGQQPQHF. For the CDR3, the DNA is TGTGCCAGCAGCCTAGTGGGGCAGCAGCCCCAGCATTTT.